This T cell receptor beta chain is from a study of cytomegalovirus exposure and HLA in healthy donors. Broader study findings: Prediction of most subjects' HLA-A and HLA-B alleles by TCR beta sequences was reportedly accurate. V- and J-gene trimming in TCR beta was tied to a missense DCLRE1C variant by an analysis performed later.

Per germline, CDR1 MNHEY and CDR2 SVGAGI. V was trimmed by 0 bases and J by 6 bases, leaving 12 bases between them. This CDR3 is built from 15 residues. Every donor was a healthy person donating bone marrow. The PCR used 60 Vbeta and 13 Jbeta primers. The table came from immunoSEQ multiplex PCR; TCRdb's copy has only in-frame clones and leaves some out. Seen here are 100,000 to 150,000 clones, 80% observed once, and the top ten hold around 3%. With regard to this clone: Its antigen remains unidentified.

The receptor's source is a male donor in good health and CMV-seronegative. Sample: PBMCs. The chain recombines TRBV6-5 with TRBJ1-5, with D hard to call. Here the CDR3 DNA reads TGTGCCAGCAGTTACTCGAGTGCAGGCAGTCAGCCCCAGCATTTT. It encodes CASSYSSAGSQPQHF.